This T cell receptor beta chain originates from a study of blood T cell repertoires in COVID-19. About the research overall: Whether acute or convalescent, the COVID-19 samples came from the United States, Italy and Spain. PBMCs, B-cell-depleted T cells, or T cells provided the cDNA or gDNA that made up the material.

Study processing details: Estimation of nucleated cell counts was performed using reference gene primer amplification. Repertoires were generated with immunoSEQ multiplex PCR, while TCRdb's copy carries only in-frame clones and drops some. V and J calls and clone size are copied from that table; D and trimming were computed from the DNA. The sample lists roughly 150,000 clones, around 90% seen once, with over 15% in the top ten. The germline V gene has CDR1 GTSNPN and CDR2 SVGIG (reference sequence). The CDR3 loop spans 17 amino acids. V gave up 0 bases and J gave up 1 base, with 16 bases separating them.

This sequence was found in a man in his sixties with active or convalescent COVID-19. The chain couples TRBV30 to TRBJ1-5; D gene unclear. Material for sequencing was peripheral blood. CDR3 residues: CAWSVLGSGGSNQPQHF. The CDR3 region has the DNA TGTGCCTGGAGTGTACTCGGATCAGGTGGGAGCAATCAGCCCCAGCATTTT. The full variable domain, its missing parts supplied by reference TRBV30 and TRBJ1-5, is SQTIHQWPATLVQPVGSPLSLECTVEGTSNPNLYWYRQAAGRGLQLLFYSVGIGQISSEVPQNLSASRPQDRQFILSSKKLLLSDSGFYLCAWSVLGSGGSNQPQHFGDGTRLSIL.